These 18 T cell receptor beta chains came from one sample sequenced in a study of cytomegalovirus exposure and HLA in healthy donors. It was with 60 Vbeta and 13 Jbeta primers that the PCR ran. Some clones are missing from TCRdb's copy, which holds only in-frame ones; the method was immunoSEQ multiplex PCR. Seen in this sample are approximately 180,000 clones; the ten most common clones hold about 6.5%. The sample was PBMCs. These TCRs come from a man aged 25 to 40 in good health and CMV-seronegative.

The rearrangement joins TRBV6-6 to TRBJ1-2; 7 nucleotides align to TRBD1. V trimming: 2 bases; J trimming: 0 bases; junction bases outside the gene matches: 3. This CDR3 has 15 residues. Germline values: CDR1 MNHNY, CDR2 SVGAGI (reference sequence). CDR3 protein: CASSYADRANYGYTF. The DNA of the CDR3 is TGTGCCAGCAGTTACGCAGACAGGGCTAACTATGGCTACACCTTC.

The J gene is TRBJ1-1, the V gene TRBV7-9, with D perhaps matching TRBD1 (6 bases). Germline V gene lookup returns CDR1 SEHNR and CDR2 FQNEAQ (reference sequence). This CDR3 comprises 15 residues. The V end lost 8 bases, the J end lost 4 bases, and 20 bases lay between the germline ends. CDR3 amino acids: CASALPTGLGTEAFF. CDR3 bases: TGTGCCAGCGCCCTCCCTACAGGGCTCGGCACTGAAGCTTTCTTT.

The V call is TRBV6-5, the J call TRBJ2-7, with 7 bases aligning to TRBD1. The CDR3 contains 16 residues. Germline assignment: CDR1 MNHEY and CDR2 SVGAGI. J lost 2 bases, V lost 2 bases, and 9 bases had no gene match. Here the CDR3 DNA reads TGTGCCAGCAGTTACCGGGACAGCCAAGAACCCTACGAGCAGTACTTC. Residues: CASSYRDSQEPYEQYF.

V and J are TRBV6-1 and TRBJ2-3; a weak D match, TRBD2 (6 bases). In germline, CDR1 is MNHNS, CDR2 SASEGT. The CDR3 is 14 amino acids. V lost 11 bases, J lost 1 base, and 16 bases lay in between. The CDR3 DNA sequence: TGTGCCGGAAGGAGGGGAGAAGGCACAGATACGCAGTATTTT. The encoded protein is CAGRRGEGTDTQYF.

This chain links TRBV28 with TRBJ1-2, with unresolved D. Germline CDR1 is MDHEN and CDR2 is SYDVKM. V was clipped by 5 bases and J by 4 bases, with 8 bases between them. The CDR3 totals 12 residues. CDR3 amino acids: CASSLVSYGYTF. The CDR3 nucleotides are TGTGCCAGCAGTCTGGTGAGCTATGGCTACACCTTC.

The V and J genes are TRBV28 and TRBJ1-1, with no clear D. V was shortened by 5 bases and J by 8 bases, with 9 bases between the two germline ends. CDR1 and CDR2 (germline): MDHEN, SYDVKM. The CDR3 extends over 11 amino acids. CDR3 nucleotides: TGTGCCAGCAGTGGGTGGAGGGAAGCTTTCTTT. Residues: CASSGWREAFF.

The chain carries TRBV6-5 and TRBJ1-2; D might be TRBD1 (6 bases). The CDR3 runs to 13 residues. The germline V and J ends were trimmed by 0 bases and 7 bases, with 9 bases remaining between them. CDR1 and CDR2 (germline): MNHEY, SVGAGI. The CDR3 is CASSYSRQAGYTF. Here the CDR3 DNA reads TGTGCCAGCAGTTACTCCCGACAGGCTGGCTACACCTTC.

The rearrangement links TRBV9 to TRBJ2-2, with a weak D call TRBD1 (6 bases). Germline CDR1 is SGDLS and CDR2 is YYNGEE. V lost 4 bases to trimming and J lost 1 base, with 26 bases between them. CDR3 length: 20 amino acids. Written as DNA, the CDR3 is TGTGCCAGCAGCCTTTCCTTCCCCCCCCGGGACACCAAGAACACCGGGGAGCTGTTTTTT. Translation: CASSLSFPPRDTKNTGELFF.

J is TRBJ1-1 and V is TRBV19; 10 bases match TRBD1. The CDR3 runs 16 residues. The V and J ends lost 5 bases and 2 bases, in that order; junction bases with no gene match: 8. CDR1 LNHDA and CDR2 SQIVND come from the germline V gene (reference sequence). The CDR3 DNA follows: TGTGCCAGTAGTCCCCGGGACAGGGGAATTAACACTGAAGCTTTCTTT. As protein: CASSPRDRGINTEAFF.

The chain is built from TRBV11-2 and TRBJ1-3; 9 bases fit TRBD1. Trimming took 3 bases from V and 1 from J; bases not matched to a gene: 10. CDR1 is SGHAT, CDR2 FQNNGV, per germline. This CDR3 is built from 18 residues. This CDR3 is CASSFIPGTGLSGNTIYF. In DNA form, the CDR3 reads TGTGCCAGCAGCTTTATCCCCGGGACAGGGTTGTCTGGAAACACCATATATTTT.

The chain carries TRBV7-3 and TRBJ2-5; D ambiguous. The ends were cut back, 4 bases at V and 0 bases at J, with 3 bases in the middle. The CDR3 consists of 12 residues. Germline V lookup: CDR1 SGHTA, CDR2 FQGTGA. As DNA, the CDR3 is TGTGCCAGCAGCTCAAACCAAGAGACCCAGTACTTC. Amino acid sequence: CASSSNQETQYF.

CDR3 nucleotides: TGTGCCAGCAGCTTGGCGGGTAGCGGGGGAACCTACGAGCAGTACTTC. Amino acid sequence: CASSLAGSGGTYEQYF. The chain employs TRBV5-4 and TRBJ2-7; 9 bases agree with TRBD2. CDR3 length: 16 amino acids. In germline, CDR1 is SGHNT, CDR2 YYREEE (reference sequence). The V and J ends lost 0 bases and 2 bases, in that order; junction bases with no gene match: 6. The full variable domain, with the rest looked up from reference TRBV5-4 and TRBJ2-7, is ETGVTQSPTHLIKTRGQQVTLRCSSQSGHNTVSWYQQALGQGPQFIFQYYREEENGRGNFPPRFSGLQFPNYSSELNVNALELDDSALYLCASSLAGSGGTYEQYFGPGTRLTVT.

This chain uses TRBV30 with TRBJ2-2, with D unclear. Germline loops: CDR1 GTSNPN, CDR2 SVGIG (reference sequence). Trimming took 4 bases from V and 0 from J, leaving 9 bases between them. The CDR3 extends over 14 amino acids. CDR3 DNA: TGTGCCTGGACCCAGCTAGCGAACACCGGGGAGCTGTTTTTT. Translated, it gives CAWTQLANTGELFF.

The chain couples TRBV27 to TRBJ2-7, with D tentatively TRBD1 (6 bases). Trimming left V 6 bases short and J 0 bases short, with 15 bases between. The CDR3 runs to 15 residues. CDR1 is MNHEY and CDR2 is SMNVEV in the germline V gene (reference sequence). CDR3 sequence: CASRTGTLSSYEQYF. The CDR3 region has the DNA TGTGCCAGCAGGACGGGGACACTCAGCTCCTACGAGCAGTACTTC.

V is TRBV18 and J is TRBJ2-1, with D possibly matching TRBD1 (5 bases). Germline V gene data show CDR1 as KGHSH and CDR2 as LQKENI. The V and J ends lost 5 bases and 2 bases respectively, with 10 bases between them. This CDR3 has 14 residues. CDR3 amino acids: CASSDVGPYNEQFF. The CDR3 DNA is TGTGCCAGCTCAGACGTGGGGCCCTACAATGAGCAGTTCTTC.

The genes are TRBV19 and TRBJ1-2, with TRBD1 identical over 8 bases. With 7 bases clipped from V and 4 bases from J, the junction kept 8 bases outside the gene matches. Germline-derived CDR1 and CDR2 are LNHDA and SQIVND (reference sequence). The CDR3 is 14 amino acids. The CDR3 DNA reads TGTGCCAGTACTGTCCCAGGGGGCGTCTATGGCTACACCTTC. Its translation: CASTVPGGVYGYTF.

J is TRBJ2-7 and V is TRBV29-1, with 8 bases identical to TRBD1. Per germline, CDR1 SQVTM and CDR2 ANQGSEA. V dropped 5 bases and J dropped 4; count of bases not matched to a gene: 4. The CDR3 covers 12 residues. The CDR3 coding sequence is TGCAGCGTTACCAGGGGGCTATACGAGCAGTACTTC. It yields the protein CSVTRGLYEQYF.

This chain joins TRBV5-1 and TRBJ2-1, with TRBD2 matching 9 bases. The CDR3 totals 15 residues. CDR1 is SGHRS, CDR2 YFSETQ, per germline. The J segment lost 7 bases and the V segment lost 0 bases, leaving 5 bases of the junction unmatched. CDR3 DNA sequence: TGCGCCAGCAGCTTGGATATAGCGGGGGTAAATGAGCAGTTCTTC. It is translated as CASSLDIAGVNEQFF. Full variable domain (missing parts from reference TRBV5-1 and TRBJ2-1): KAGVTQTPRYLIKTRGQQVTLSCSPISGHRSVSWYQQTPGQGLQFLFEYFSETQRNKGNFPGRFSGRQFSNSRSEMNVSTLELGDSALYLCASSLDIAGVNEQFFGPGTRLTVL.